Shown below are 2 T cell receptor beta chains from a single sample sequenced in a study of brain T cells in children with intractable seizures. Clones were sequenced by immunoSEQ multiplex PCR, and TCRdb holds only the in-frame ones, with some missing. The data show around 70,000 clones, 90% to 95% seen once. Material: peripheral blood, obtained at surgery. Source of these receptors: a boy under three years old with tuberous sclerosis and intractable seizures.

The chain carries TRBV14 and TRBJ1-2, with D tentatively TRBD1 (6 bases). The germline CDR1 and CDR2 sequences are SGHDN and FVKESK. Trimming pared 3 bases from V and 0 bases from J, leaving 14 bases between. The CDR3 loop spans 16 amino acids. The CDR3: CASSQFRTATNYGYTF. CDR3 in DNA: TGTGCCAGCAGCCAGTTCCGGACAGCAACTAACTATGGCTACACCTTC.

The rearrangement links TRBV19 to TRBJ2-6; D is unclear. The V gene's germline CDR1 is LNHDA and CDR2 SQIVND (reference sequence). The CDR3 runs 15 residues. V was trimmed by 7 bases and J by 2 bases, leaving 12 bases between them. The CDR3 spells CASTRRETGANVLTF. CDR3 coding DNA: TGTGCCAGTACCCGAAGGGAAACTGGGGCCAACGTCCTGACTTTC. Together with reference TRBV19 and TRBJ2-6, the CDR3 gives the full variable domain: DGGITQSPKYLFRKEGQNVTLSCEQNLNHDAMYWYRQDPGQGLRLIYYSQIVNDFQKGDIAEGYSVSREKKESFPLTVTSAQKNPTAFYLCASTRRETGANVLTFGAGSRLTVL.